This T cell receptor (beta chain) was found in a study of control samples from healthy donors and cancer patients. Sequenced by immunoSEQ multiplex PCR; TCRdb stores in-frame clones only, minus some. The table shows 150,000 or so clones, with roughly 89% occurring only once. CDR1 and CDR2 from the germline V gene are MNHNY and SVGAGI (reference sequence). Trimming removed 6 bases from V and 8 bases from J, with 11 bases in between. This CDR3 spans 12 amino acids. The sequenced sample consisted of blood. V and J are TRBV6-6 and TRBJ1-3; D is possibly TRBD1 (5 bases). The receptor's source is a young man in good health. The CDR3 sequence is CASRFREDTIYF. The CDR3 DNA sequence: TGTGCCAGCAGGTTCAGGGAGGACACCATATATTTT.